The 2 T cell receptor beta chains below were found in one sample sequenced in a study of blood T cell repertoires in COVID-19. This table comes from immunoSEQ multiplex PCR, and its TCRdb copy is limited to in-frame clones, with some not included. The sample yields 200,000 to 300,000 clones, 85% to 90% seen once. Source material: peripheral blood. Receptor source: a woman in her thirties or forties with acute or convalescent COVID-19.

The chain employs TRBV12-3 or TRBV12-4 and TRBJ1-2; 7 positions agree with TRBD1. The CDR3 covers 13 residues. V lost 5 bases, J lost 5 bases, and 5 bases stayed unmatched. CDR3 sequence: CASSPRDSYGYTF. The CDR3 bases are TGTGCCAGCAGTCCCCGGGACAGTTATGGCTACACCTTC.

The J gene is TRBJ2-7, the V gene TRBV27; D unresolved. CDR3 length: 13 amino acids. Trimming took off 6 bases at V and 2 bases at J, with 11 bases between the two ends. Per the germline V gene, CDR1 is MNHEY and CDR2 is SMNVEV (reference sequence). The CDR3: CASRTSPPYEQYV. CDR3 in DNA: TGTGCCAGCAGAACCAGTCCCCCCTACGAGCAGTACGTC.